This T cell receptor (beta chain) was recorded in a study of monozygotic twins with inflammatory bowel disease. Concerning this clonotype itself: What it binds is unknown.

The study, taken as a whole, reports: Against healthy co-twins, IBD patients had lower TCRbeta diversity (measured by inverse Simpson).

The CDR3 sequence is 17 residues long. Looked up from germline, CDR1 is SGHRS and CDR2 is YFSETQ. There were eight separate reactions per sample in which cDNA was made. Each UMI harboured a 6-nucleotide sample barcode and was appended via template switching. Using the 5' RACE reads, TCRdb records one entry per CDR3 protein without DNA. The sample includes 350,000 to 500,000 distinct CDR3 sequences. Phlebotomy per donor yielded a single 2.5 ml blood sample. The sequence derives from a human donor with ulcerative colitis or Crohn's disease, or a healthy co-twin of an affected twin (not recorded which). The chain is built from TRBV5-1 and TRBJ2-1; with no DNA, the TCRdb D assignment of TRBD1 cannot be verified. Sequences were obtained from blood. The CDR3 here is CASSWGPGSGSYNEQFF.